The rows below give T cell receptor beta chains drawn from one sample of a study of CD8 T cells in ankylosing spondylitis. TCRdb re-called the 5' RACE reads through MiXCR, storing one row per CDR3 protein. The sample has more than 150,000 distinct CDR3 sequences; 15% to 20% are singletons. The sample taken for sequencing was blood, either unsorted or a sorted T cell fraction (not recorded which). All receptors derive from a male donor aged 10-35 years with ankylosing spondylitis or in good health (not recorded which). Both conserved end residues are part of each CDR3. Fields, in order: J gene, D gene, V gene, clone size, CDR3 protein, CDR3 DNA. D genes are given only for firm matches. Part of the rows lack a size; the others show once, few, many or a class for expanded clones.

J: TRBJ2-1; D: TRBD1; V: TRBV20-1; size: -; CDR3: CSARGDSYYNEQFF; DNA: TGCAGTGCTAGAGGGGACAGCTATTACAATGAGCAGTTCTTC
J: TRBJ2-5; D: TRBD2; V: TRBV11-3; size: many; CDR3: CASSFRLAGPQETQYF; DNA: TGTGCCAGCAGCTTCCGACTAGCGGGCCCCCAAGAGACCCAGTACTTC
J: TRBJ2-1; D: -; V: TRBV18; size: many; CDR3: CASSPAALDNEQFF; DNA: TGTGCCAGCTCACCAGCAGCCTTAGACAATGAGCAGTTCTTC
J: TRBJ1-5; D: -; V: TRBV19; size: -; CDR3: CASRRGGTNQPQHF; DNA: TGTGCCAGTAGAAGGGGGGGGACTAATCAGCCCCAGCATTTT
J: TRBJ2-2; D: TRBD2; V: TRBV7-8; size: few; CDR3: CASSSLAGGTGELFF; DNA: TGTGCCAGCAGCTCACTAGCGGGAGGGACCGGGGAGCTGTTTTTT
J: TRBJ2-5; D: TRBD2; V: TRBV5-6; size: many; CDR3: CASSHSGRASTQYF; DNA: TGTGCCAGCAGCCATAGCGGGAGGGCCTCGACCCAGTACTTC
J: TRBJ2-3; D: -; V: TRBV15; size: many; CDR3: CATSRVGQAPDTQYF; DNA: TGTGCCACCAGCAGAGTAGGCCAGGCCCCCGATACGCAGTATTTT
J: TRBJ2-2; D: -; V: TRBV4-1; size: -; CDR3: CASSLQVGIGELFF; DNA: TGCGCCAGCAGCCTACAGGTTGGCATCGGGGAGCTGTTTTTT
J: TRBJ2-7; D: -; V: TRBV7-9; size: -; CDR3: CASTPSGERSYEQYF; DNA: TGTGCCAGCACCCCTTCGGGAGAGCGGTCCTACGAGCAGTACTTC
J: TRBJ2-7; D: -; V: TRBV20-1; size: -; CDR3: CSAGPTYEQYF; DNA: TGCAGTGCGGGGCCCACCTACGAGCAGTACTTC
J: TRBJ2-7; D: -; V: TRBV12-3/TRBV12-4; size: many; CDR3: CASSSTGLYEQYF; DNA: TGTGCCAGCAGTTCAACAGGGCTCTACGAGCAGTACTTC
J: TRBJ2-5; D: -; V: TRBV6-5; size: many; CDR3: CASSYSDSQETQYF; DNA: TGTGCCAGCAGTTACTCAGACAGTCAAGAGACCCAGTACTTC
J: TRBJ2-3; D: -; V: TRBV18; size: many; CDR3: CASSQESDTQYF; DNA: TGTGCCAGCTCACAAGAGTCAGATACGCAGTATTTT
J: TRBJ2-3; D: -; V: TRBV29-1; size: few; CDR3: CSVEEYTDTQYF; DNA: TGCAGCGTTGAAGAGTACACAGATACGCAGTATTTT
J: TRBJ2-1; D: TRBD2; V: TRBV24-1; size: many; CDR3: CASGLAGINEQFF; DNA: TGTGCCTCAGGACTAGCGGGAATCAATGAGCAGTTCTTC
J: TRBJ2-3; D: -; V: TRBV7-9; size: many; CDR3: CASSFSVGPRTADTQYF; DNA: TGTGCCAGCAGCTTCTCCGTGGGACCCCGGACCGCAGATACGCAGTATTTT
J: TRBJ2-7; D: TRBD1; V: TRBV12-3/TRBV12-4; size: many; CDR3: CASSFTGTGGYEQYF; DNA: TGTGCCAGCAGTTTCACCGGGACAGGGGGGTACGAGCAGTACTTC
J: TRBJ2-1; D: TRBD1; V: TRBV12-3/TRBV12-4; size: many; CDR3: CASMEQGAYEQFF; DNA: TGTGCCAGCATGGAACAGGGGGCTTATGAGCAGTTCTTC
J: TRBJ2-1; D: TRBD2; V: TRBV7-2; size: many; CDR3: CASSSARGAGGNNEQFF; DNA: TGTGCCAGCAGCTCCGCCCGAGGCGCGGGAGGCAACAATGAGCAGTTCTTC
J: TRBJ1-1; D: -; V: TRBV19; size: many; CDR3: CASRVQGPGTEAFF; DNA: TGTGCCAGTAGAGTCCAGGGGCCGGGCACTGAAGCTTTCTTT
J: TRBJ2-2; D: -; V: TRBV5-1; size: many; CDR3: CASSLTSGELFF; DNA: TGCGCCAGCAGCTTAACTAGCGGGGAGCTGTTTTTT
J: TRBJ2-5; D: -; V: TRBV20-1; size: many; CDR3: CSAAFFGGQETQYF; DNA: TGCAGTGCTGCATTCTTCGGTGGCCAAGAGACCCAGTACTTC
J: TRBJ1-1; D: -; V: TRBV5-1; size: many; CDR3: CASSLESATEAFF; DNA: TGCGCCAGCAGCTTGGAGTCGGCCACTGAAGCTTTCTTT
J: TRBJ2-7; D: -; V: TRBV24-1; size: -; CDR3: CATSDTKGGNEQYF; DNA: TGTGCCACCAGTGATACCAAAGGGGGGAACGAGCAGTACTTC
J: TRBJ2-1; D: -; V: TRBV30; size: few; CDR3: CAGYLTAGEQFF; DNA: TGTGCCGGATACCTCACGGCCGGTGAGCAGTTCTTC
J: TRBJ2-3; D: -; V: TRBV29-1; size: -; CDR3: CSAPWGQADTQYF; DNA: TGCAGCGCCCCGTGGGGACAAGCAGATACGCAGTATTTT
J: TRBJ1-2; D: -; V: TRBV4-3; size: many; CDR3: CASSQDRFYGYTF; DNA: TGCGCCAGCAGCCAAGACAGGTTCTATGGCTACACCTTC
J: TRBJ2-1; D: -; V: TRBV12-3/TRBV12-4; size: -; CDR3: CASSFSFNEQFF; DNA: TGTGCCAGCAGTTTCTCCTTCAATGAGCAGTTCTTC
J: TRBJ2-1; D: TRBD2; V: TRBV7-9; size: many; CDR3: CASSLGSGSHNEQFF; DNA: TGTGCCAGCAGCTTGGGTAGCGGGAGCCACAATGAGCAGTTCTTC
J: TRBJ1-1; D: -; V: TRBV5-1; size: many; CDR3: CASSLSRMNTEAFF; DNA: TGCGCCAGCAGCTTGAGCAGGATGAACACTGAAGCTTTCTTT
J: TRBJ2-7; D: -; V: TRBV6-2/TRBV6-3; size: many; CDR3: CASSYVPYEQYF; DNA: TGTGCCAGCAGTTACGTTCCTTACGAGCAGTACTTC
J: TRBJ2-6; D: -; V: TRBV14; size: many; CDR3: CASSPRTVLRANVLTF; DNA: TGTGCCAGCAGCCCCCGGACCGTACTTAGGGCCAACGTCCTGACTTTC
J: TRBJ1-2; D: -; V: TRBV6-6; size: many; CDR3: CASSYLQPGYGYTF; DNA: TGTGCCAGCAGTTACCTCCAGCCTGGCTATGGCTACACCTTC
J: TRBJ2-7; D: TRBD2; V: TRBV12-3/TRBV12-4; size: many; CDR3: CASSLAPLAGANEQYF; DNA: TGTGCCAGCAGTTTAGCCCCCCTAGCGGGAGCTAATGAGCAGTACTTC
J: TRBJ2-7; D: -; V: TRBV9; size: many; CDR3: CASSVDPQDSYEQYF; DNA: TGTGCCAGCAGCGTAGATCCACAGGACTCCTACGAGCAGTACTTC
J: TRBJ2-5; D: -; V: TRBV5-5; size: -; CDR3: CASSLVEQETQYF; DNA: TGTGCCAGCAGCTTGGTGGAGCAAGAGACCCAGTACTTC
J: TRBJ2-3; D: TRBD1; V: TRBV12-3/TRBV12-4; size: -; CDR3: CASRYTGQVDTQYF; DNA: TGTGCCAGCAGGTACACGGGACAGGTAGATACGCAGTATTTT
J: TRBJ2-3; D: TRBD2; V: TRBV7-2; size: many; CDR3: CASRLNPGGPLYF; DNA: TGTGCCAGCAGATTAAACCCGGGAGGGCCGCTGTATTTT
J: TRBJ2-2; D: -; V: TRBV20-1; size: few; CDR3: CSARDIGSPKTTGELFF; DNA: TGCAGTGCTAGAGATATTGGGAGCCCCAAGACGACCGGGGAGCTGTTTTTT
J: TRBJ2-2; D: -; V: TRBV7-9; size: -; CDR3: CASSLATGTPGTGELFF; DNA: TGTGCCAGCAGCTTGGCAACCGGGACTCCTGGAACCGGGGAGCTGTTTTTT
J: TRBJ2-1; D: -; V: TRBV5-1; size: many; CDR3: CASSLSGMVATFF; DNA: TGCGCCAGCAGCTTGTCCGGGATGGTAGCTACGTTCTTC
J: TRBJ1-1; D: -; V: TRBV20-1; size: many; CDR3: CSASVPGRVAEAFF; DNA: TGCAGTGCTAGTGTCCCGGGGAGGGTCGCTGAAGCTTTCTTT
J: TRBJ1-6; D: TRBD1; V: TRBV4-3; size: many; CDR3: CASSQARGDFSPLHF; DNA: TGCGCCAGCAGCCAAGCCAGGGGGGATTTTTCACCCCTCCACTTT
J: TRBJ2-1; D: TRBD1; V: TRBV28; size: many; CDR3: CASRDRTGGGNEQFF; DNA: TGTGCCAGCAGAGACAGGACAGGGGGAGGCAATGAGCAGTTCTTC
J: TRBJ2-1; D: TRBD1; V: TRBV7-2; size: -; CDR3: CASTPGQGFSSYNEQFF; DNA: TGTGCCAGCACCCCTGGACAGGGCTTTAGCTCCTACAATGAGCAGTTCTTC
J: TRBJ2-3; D: TRBD2; V: TRBV14; size: many; CDR3: CASRTSGSTDTQYF; DNA: TGTGCCAGCCGCACTAGCGGCAGCACAGATACGCAGTATTTT
J: TRBJ2-5; D: -; V: TRBV29-1; size: -; CDR3: CSVRRAGQETQYF; DNA: TGCAGCGTGAGGAGGGCAGGGCAAGAGACCCAGTACTTC
J: TRBJ2-3; D: TRBD2; V: TRBV5-1; size: many; CDR3: CASSLGVAGVTDTQYF; DNA: TGCGCCAGCAGCTTAGGGGTGGCGGGAGTCACAGATACGCAGTATTTT
J: TRBJ1-4; D: TRBD1; V: TRBV24-1; size: many; CDR3: CATQGTVDEKLFF; DNA: TGTGCCACCCAAGGGACAGTAGATGAAAAACTGTTTTTT
J: TRBJ2-7; D: -; V: TRBV11-2; size: many; CDR3: CASSPSSGTYEQYF; DNA: TGTGCCAGCAGCCCATCGAGTGGAACCTACGAGCAGTACTTC
J: TRBJ2-1; D: -; V: TRBV24-1; size: few; CDR3: CATSDFVQGDEQFF; DNA: TGTGCCACCAGTGATTTCGTACAGGGCGATGAGCAGTTCTTC